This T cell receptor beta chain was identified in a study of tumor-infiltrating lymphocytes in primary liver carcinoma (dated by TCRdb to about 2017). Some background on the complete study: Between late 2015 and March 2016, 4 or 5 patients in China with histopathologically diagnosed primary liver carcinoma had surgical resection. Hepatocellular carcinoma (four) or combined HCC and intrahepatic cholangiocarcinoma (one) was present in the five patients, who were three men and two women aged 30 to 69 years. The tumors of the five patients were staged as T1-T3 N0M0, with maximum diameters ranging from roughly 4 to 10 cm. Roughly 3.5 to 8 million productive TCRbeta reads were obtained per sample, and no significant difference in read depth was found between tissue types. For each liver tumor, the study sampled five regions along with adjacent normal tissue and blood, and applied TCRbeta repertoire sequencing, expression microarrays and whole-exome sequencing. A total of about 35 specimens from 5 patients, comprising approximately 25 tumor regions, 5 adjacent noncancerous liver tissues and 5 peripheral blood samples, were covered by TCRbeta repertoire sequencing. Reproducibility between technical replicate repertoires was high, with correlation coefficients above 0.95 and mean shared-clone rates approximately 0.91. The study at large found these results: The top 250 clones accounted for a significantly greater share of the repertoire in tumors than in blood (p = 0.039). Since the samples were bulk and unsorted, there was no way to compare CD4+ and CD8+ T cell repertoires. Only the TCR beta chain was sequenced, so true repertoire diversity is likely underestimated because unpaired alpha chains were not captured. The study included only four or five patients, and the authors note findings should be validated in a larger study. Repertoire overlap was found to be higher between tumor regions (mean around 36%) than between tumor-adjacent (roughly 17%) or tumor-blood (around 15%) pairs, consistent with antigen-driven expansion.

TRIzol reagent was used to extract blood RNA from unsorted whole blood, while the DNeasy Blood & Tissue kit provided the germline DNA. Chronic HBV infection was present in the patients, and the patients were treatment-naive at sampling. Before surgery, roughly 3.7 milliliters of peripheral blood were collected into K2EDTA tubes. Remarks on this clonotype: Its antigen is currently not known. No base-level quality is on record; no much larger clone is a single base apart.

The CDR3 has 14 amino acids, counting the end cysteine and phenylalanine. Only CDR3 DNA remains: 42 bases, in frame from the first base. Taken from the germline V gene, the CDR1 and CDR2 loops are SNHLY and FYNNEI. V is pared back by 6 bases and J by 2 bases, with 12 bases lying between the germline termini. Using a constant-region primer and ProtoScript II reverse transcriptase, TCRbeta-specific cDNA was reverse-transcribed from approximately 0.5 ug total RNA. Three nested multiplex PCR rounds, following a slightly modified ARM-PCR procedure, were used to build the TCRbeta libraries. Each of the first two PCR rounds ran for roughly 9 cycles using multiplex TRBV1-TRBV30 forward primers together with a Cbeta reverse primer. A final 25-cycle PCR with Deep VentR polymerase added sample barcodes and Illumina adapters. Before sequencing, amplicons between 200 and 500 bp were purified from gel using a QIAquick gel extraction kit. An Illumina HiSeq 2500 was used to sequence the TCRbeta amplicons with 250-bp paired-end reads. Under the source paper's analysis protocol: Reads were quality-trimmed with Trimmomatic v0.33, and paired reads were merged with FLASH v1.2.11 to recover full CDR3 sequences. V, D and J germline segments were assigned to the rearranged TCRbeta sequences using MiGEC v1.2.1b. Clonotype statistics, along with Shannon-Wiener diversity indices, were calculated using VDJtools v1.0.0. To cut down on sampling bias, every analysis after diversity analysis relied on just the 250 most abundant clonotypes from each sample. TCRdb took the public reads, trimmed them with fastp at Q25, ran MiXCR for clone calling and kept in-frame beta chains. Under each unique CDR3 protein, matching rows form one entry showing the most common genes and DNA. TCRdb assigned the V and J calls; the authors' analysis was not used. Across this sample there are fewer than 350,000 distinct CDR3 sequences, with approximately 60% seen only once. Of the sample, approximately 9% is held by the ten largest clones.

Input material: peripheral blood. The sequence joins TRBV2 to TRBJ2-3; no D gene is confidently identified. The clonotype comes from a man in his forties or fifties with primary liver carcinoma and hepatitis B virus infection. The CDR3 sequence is CASSPSLTTDTQYF. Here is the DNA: TGTGCCAGCAGCCCCTCTCTTACCACAGATACGCAGTATTTT.